The 18 T cell receptor beta chains given below trace back to one sample, sequenced in a study of cytomegalovirus exposure and HLA in healthy donors. Primers for the PCR totalled 60 Vbeta and 13 Jbeta. Clones were read by immunoSEQ multiplex PCR, and TCRdb kept only the in-frame ones, dropping some. The top ten hold around 6.6% of the sample, which has around 130,000 clones, just under 75% seen once. The sequencing sample was made of PBMCs. These receptors were collected from a man aged 40-49 years in good health and CMV-seropositive.

With respect to this clone: One end of the junction is discordant with germline, which a read error may explain. The chain recombines TRBV5-1 with TRBJ2-1; D remains unclear. From germline, CDR1 is SGHRS and CDR2 YFSETQ. The CDR3 spans 14 residues. CDR3 protein: CAGSHGSQLNEQFF. The DNA for the CDR3 is TGCGCCGGCAGCCATGGTTCCCAACTCAATGAGCAGTTCTTC.

The chain couples TRBV6-5 to TRBJ1-1; 7 bases agree with TRBD1. Looked up from germline, CDR1 is MNHEY and CDR2 is SVGAGI. The CDR3 is 15 amino acids. The junction had 3 bases not matched to a gene; V was cut back by 2 bases and J by 0 bases. CDR3 region: CASSYGDRMNTEAFF. The CDR3 nucleotides read TGTGCCAGCAGTTACGGGGACAGAATGAACACTGAAGCTTTCTTT.

Here the CDR3 reads CASSLNPTASEKLFF. The CDR3 DNA reads as TGCGCCAGCAGCTTGAACCCCACCGCGAGTGAAAAACTGTTTTTT. The chain couples TRBV5-1 to TRBJ1-4; D unclear. The CDR3 loop spans 15 amino acids. V dropped 1 base and J dropped 7 bases, with 14 bases sitting between them. Germline values: CDR1 SGHRS, CDR2 YFSETQ.

V is TRBV14 and J is TRBJ2-1; 8 bases agree with TRBD1. The germline V gene has CDR1 SGHDN and CDR2 FVKESK. This CDR3 comprises 13 residues. The V and J ends lost 3 bases and 6 bases, in that order; junction bases with no gene match: 1. CDR3 region: CASSHQGANEQFF. In nucleotides, the CDR3 is TGTGCCAGCAGCCACCAGGGGGCCAATGAGCAGTTCTTC.

The rearrangement links TRBV19 to TRBJ2-6; possibly TRBD1 for D (6 bases). This CDR3 has 16 residues. Germline CDR1 reads LNHDA; CDR2 reads SQIVND (reference sequence). The germline V and J ends were trimmed by 3 bases and 2 bases, with 11 bases remaining between them. The CDR3 sequence: CASSIPRGPGANVLTF. DNA for the CDR3: TGTGCCAGTAGTATCCCCAGGGGCCCTGGGGCCAACGTCCTGACTTTC. The full variable domain, rest sourced from reference TRBV19 and TRBJ2-6, is DGGITQSPKYLFRKEGQNVTLSCEQNLNHDAMYWYRQDPGQGLRLIYYSQIVNDFQKGDIAEGYSVSREKKESFPLTVTSAQKNPTAFYLCASSIPRGPGANVLTFGAGSRLTVL.

This chain links TRBV4-1 with TRBJ2-7; unclear D gene. V was clipped by 2 bases and J by 3 bases, with 17 bases between them. This CDR3 has 16 amino acids. CDR1 and CDR2 (germline): MGHRA, YSYEKL. CDR3 in DNA: TGCGCCAGCAGCCAACGCTTACCACCCCCGGTCTACGAGCAGTACTTC. Translated: CASSQRLPPPVYEQYF.

Regarding this clone: The sample carries other DNA sequences with the same CDR3. This chain's CDR3 is CASSYGGTGLTYEQYF. The CDR3 DNA follows: TGTGCCAGCAGTTACGGGGGGACAGGGCTCACCTACGAGCAGTACTTC. The rearrangement links TRBV6-5 to TRBJ2-7, with 9 positions matching TRBD1. Germline V gene data show CDR1 as MNHEY and CDR2 as SVGAGI. This CDR3 contains 16 residues. V was clipped by 2 bases and J by 2 bases; unmatched bases: 7.

This sequence joins TRBV5-1 and TRBJ1-2; TRBD1 matches 7 bases. This CDR3 comprises 15 residues. The V gene's germline CDR1 is SGHRS and CDR2 YFSETQ. Losses at the gene ends were 3 bases for V and 0 bases for J; bases not matched to a gene: 5. The CDR3 sequence is CASSSGGEANYGYTF. The DNA for the CDR3 is TGCGCCAGCAGCTCAGGGGGTGAGGCTAACTATGGCTACACCTTC.

Concerning this clone: At one end the junction does not follow the germline gene, possibly because of a read error. This chain joins TRBV7-9 and TRBJ1-6; TRBD1 agrees at 7 bases. The CDR3 is 16 amino acids. CDR1 and CDR2 (germline): SEHNR, FQNEAQ (reference sequence). This CDR3 is CSSSLDSGQRNSPLHF. In DNA form, the CDR3 reads TGTTCCAGCAGCTTAGATTCGGGACAGCGGAATTCACCCCTCCACTTT.

Only one count was recorded for this clone. This chain joins TRBV6-1 and TRBJ1-1; 8 bases line up with TRBD1. The CDR3 runs to 15 residues. CDR1 MNHNS and CDR2 SASEGT come from the germline V gene. Trimming took 4 bases from V and 2 from J; bases not matched to a gene: 6. The DNA of the CDR3 is TGTGCCAGCAGTGGGCTTACAGGGGGTAACACTGAAGCTTTCTTT. Protein sequence: CASSGLTGGNTEAFF.

The chain joins TRBV10-3 to TRBJ1-2; 10 nucleotides align to TRBD1. The CDR3 consists of 12 residues. Germline-derived CDR1 and CDR2 are ENHRY and SYGVKD. The V segment lost 6 bases and the J segment 5 bases; nucleotides outside the gene matches: 0. The CDR3 loop is CAIRDRGYGYTF. The DNA for the CDR3 is TGTGCCATCAGGGACAGGGGGTATGGCTACACCTTC.

This clone has just a few counts. The CDR3 here is CASSPEGQGARNTIYF. The CDR3 DNA sequence: TGTGCCAGCAGTCCAGAGGGACAGGGGGCTAGAAACACCATATATTTT. The chain combines TRBV28 with TRBJ1-3; 12 nucleotides line up with TRBD1. This CDR3 is 16 amino acids long. Trimming took 5 bases from V and 5 from J; bases not matched to a gene: 7. Germline-derived CDR1 and CDR2 are MDHEN and SYDVKM.

The V and J genes are TRBV5-1 and TRBJ2-2, with TRBD1 identical over 8 bases. The junction had 3 bases not matched to a gene; V was cut back by 0 bases and J by 5 bases. Germline V gene sequence: CDR1 SGHRS, CDR2 YFSETQ. The CDR3 extends over 15 amino acids. The CDR3 loop is CASSLERQGTGELFF. The DNA for the CDR3 is TGCGCCAGCAGCTTGGAGAGACAGGGGACCGGGGAGCTGTTTTTT.

The V gene is TRBV2, the J gene TRBJ2-3; D not resolved. The germline V gene encodes CDR1 SNHLY and CDR2 FYNNEI. The ends were cut back, 5 bases at V and 0 bases at J, with 9 bases in the middle. This CDR3 is 14 amino acids long. In DNA, the CDR3 is TGTGCCAGCAGTATCCAGACTAGCACAGATACGCAGTATTTT. This translates into CASSIQTSTDTQYF. Using reference TRBV2 and TRBJ2-3 for the parts outside the CDR3, the full variable domain is EPEVTQTPSHQVTQMGQEVILRCVPISNHLYFYWYRQILGQKVEFLVSFYNNEISEKSEIFDDQFSVERPDGSNFTLKIRSTKLEDSAMYFCASSIQTSTDTQYFGPGTRLTVL.

This clone has just a few counts. The chain carries TRBV5-8 and TRBJ1-3, with D possibly matching TRBD1 (5 bases). Germline V gives CDR1 SGHTS, CDR2 YDEGEE. With 6 bases removed from V and 2 bases from J, the gap between germline ends came to 12 bases. The CDR3 is 14 amino acids. CDR3 coding DNA: TGTGCCAGCATGGCGGGGGGGGCTGGAAACACCATATATTTT. This translates into CASMAGGAGNTIYF.

The chain joins TRBV5-1 to TRBJ2-1, with D hard to call. The CDR3 runs to 14 residues. Germline CDR1 and CDR2: SGHRS and YFSETQ. Deletions cut 0 bases from V and 6 bases from J, with 10 bases between. The CDR3 here is CASSLGHHGNEQFF. The CDR3 DNA follows: TGCGCCAGCAGCTTGGGCCACCACGGCAATGAGCAGTTCTTC.

This clone was observed a handful of times. V usage is TRBV28 and J usage is TRBJ2-1; 16 nucleotides align to TRBD2. CDR1 is MDHEN and CDR2 is SYDVKM in the germline V gene. The CDR3 runs to 18 residues. V shed 6 bases, J shed 3 bases, and the junction held 8 bases outside the gene matches. CDR3 sequence reads: CASRTSGLAGGNYNEQFF. The CDR3 nucleotides are TGTGCCAGCAGAACTTCGGGACTAGCGGGAGGGAACTACAATGAGCAGTTCTTC. The complete variable domain, with remaining parts taken from reference TRBV28 and TRBJ2-1, reads DVKVTQSSRYLVKRTGEKVFLECVQDMDHENMFWYRQDPGLGLRLIYFSYDVKMKEKGDIPEGYSVSREKKERFSLILESASTNQTSMYLCASRTSGLAGGNYNEQFFGPGTRLTVL.

CDR3 region: CASSHSGVQNTGELFF. CDR3 nucleotides: TGTGCCAGCAGCCATTCCGGGGTCCAGAACACCGGGGAGCTGTTTTTT. The chain links TRBV2 to TRBJ2-2; the D gene is possibly TRBD2 (5 bases). Per the germline V gene, CDR1 is SNHLY and CDR2 is FYNNEI. The ends were cut back, 6 bases at V and 1 base at J, with 15 bases in the middle. The CDR3 loop spans 16 amino acids.